This is a list of T cell receptor beta chains from one sample in a study of Graves' ophthalmopathy and Graves' hyperthyroidism. TCRdb re-called the multiplex PCR reads through MiXCR, storing one row per CDR3 protein. The sample gives 560,000 or so distinct CDR3 sequences, approximately 37% of which show up once; about 4.1% is in the top ten. What was sequenced was peripheral blood or thyroid tissue (not recorded which). These receptors were taken from an adult man with Graves' hyperthyroidism. Each CDR3 is given with its conserved first and last residue. The D gene is left open where the match is weak. Clone size is not always given. Where it is, it says once, few, many or a class for expanded clones.

few	NA	TRBJ2-7	TRBV2	CASRPLGPHYEQYF	TGTGCCAGCAGACCCCTCGGCCCCCACTACGAGCAGTACTTC
many	TRBD1	TRBJ2-7	TRBV29-1	CSVRVGTGTYEQYF	TGCAGCGTCCGAGTCGGGACAGGGACCTACGAGCAGTACTTC
many	NA	TRBJ2-7	TRBV10-1	CASSEGVSYEQYF	TGCGCCAGCAGTGAGGGGGTCTCCTACGAGCAGTACTTC
NA	NA	TRBJ2-1	TRBV7-2	CASSPTGSPEQFF	TGTGCCAGCAGCCCAACGGGGAGTCCTGAGCAGTTCTTC
many	NA	TRBJ2-7	TRBV7-2	CASAKGFLSYEQYF	TGTGCCAGCGCTAAGGGCTTCCTCTCCTACGAGCAGTACTTC
NA	NA	TRBJ1-1	TRBV10-3	CASSNSASPHPEAFF	TGTGCCAGCAGTAACAGTGCCAGTCCTCACCCTGAAGCTTTCTTT
NA	TRBD2	TRBJ2-3	TRBV7-2	CASSLRGLAGVQRTDTQYF	TGTGCCAGCAGCTTACGCGGGCTAGCGGGAGTTCAACGCACAGATACGCAGTATTTT
NA	TRBD2	TRBJ2-7	TRBV6-5	CASSPAAGGAYEQYF	TGTGCCAGCAGCCCCGCGGCGGGAGGAGCCTACGAGCAGTACTTC
few	TRBD2	TRBJ2-2	TRBV24-1	CATSESLAGGIGELFF	TGTGCCACCAGTGAATCCCTAGCGGGAGGGATCGGGGAGCTGTTTTTT
many	NA	TRBJ2-7	TRBV7-9	CASSWDRATYEQYF	TGTGCCAGCAGCTGGGATCGGGCAACCTACGAGCAGTACTTC
many	TRBD2	TRBJ2-7	TRBV29-1	CSVESGGTSGSYYEQYF	TGCAGCGTTGAATCAGGCGGAACTAGCGGGAGTTACTACGAGCAGTACTTC
many	TRBD1	TRBJ1-2	TRBV7-9	CASSRGTVGYGYTF	TGTGCCAGCAGCCGCGGGACAGTGGGCTATGGCTACACCTTC
NA	NA	TRBJ2-7	TRBV7-2	CASSLRGRASYEQYF	TGTGCCAGCAGTTTACGCGGGCGGGCCAGCTACGAGCAGTACTTC
many	NA	TRBJ2-5	TRBV29-1	CSVDMRGGETQYF	TGCAGCGTTGATATGAGGGGAGGAGAGACCCAGTACTTC
NA	NA	TRBJ2-2	TRBV18	CASSPVGYTGELFF	TGTGCCAGCTCACCAGTAGGATACACCGGGGAGCTGTTTTTT
NA	NA	TRBJ1-5	TRBV5-1	CASSLETGPETQHF	TGCGCCAGCAGCTTAGAGACTGGACCGGAGACCCAGCATTTT
NA	NA	TRBJ2-3	TRBV10-3	CAISDRDDISTDTQYF	TGTGCCATCAGTGATCGGGACGACATTAGCACAGATACGCAGTATTTT
NA	TRBD1	TRBJ2-7	TRBV7-2	CASSLDRETGELYF	TGTGCCAGCAGCCTGGACAGGGAGACCGGGGAGCTGTACTTC
many	NA	TRBJ1-1	TRBV25-1	CASSAGLNTEAFF	TGTGCCAGCAGCGCAGGGCTGAACACTGAAGCTTTCTTT
many	TRBD2	TRBJ2-5	TRBV7-9	CASSELAGGPVETQYF	TGTGCCAGCAGCGAACTAGCGGGAGGGCCTGTAGAGACCCAGTACTTC
once	NA	TRBJ1-5	TRBV6-5	CASSLEGRSSQPQHF	TGTGCCAGCAGTTTAGAGGGGAGGAGCAGTCAGCCCCAGCATTTT
few	NA	TRBJ1-2	TRBV28	CASSLYGRAVYGYTF	TGTGCCAGCAGTTTATACGGCAGGGCAGTTTATGGCTACACCTTC
NA	TRBD1	TRBJ2-1	TRBV29-1	CSVATGGRNEQFF	TGCAGCGTTGCAACAGGGGGTAGGAATGAGCAGTTCTTC
NA	NA	TRBJ1-4	TRBV3-1	CASSPSGQSTTNEKLFF	TGTGCCAGCAGCCCCTCAGGACAGTCTACGACTAATGAAAAACTGTTTTTT
few	NA	TRBJ1-3	TRBV7-9	CASSLVSRVHSGNTIYF	TGTGCCAGCAGCTTAGTGTCCCGGGTGCACTCTGGAAACACCATATATTTT